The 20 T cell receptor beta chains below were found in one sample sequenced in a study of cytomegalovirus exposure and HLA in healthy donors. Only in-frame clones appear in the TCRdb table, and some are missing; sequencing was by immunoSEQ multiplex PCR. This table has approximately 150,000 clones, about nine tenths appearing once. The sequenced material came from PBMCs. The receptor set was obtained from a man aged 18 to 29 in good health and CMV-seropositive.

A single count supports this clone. CDR3: CSVAGTGSSMNTEAFF. The DNA of the CDR3 is TGCAGCGTTGCAGGGACAGGGAGTTCCATGAACACTGAAGCTTTCTTT. The chain is built from TRBV29-1 and TRBJ1-1, with TRBD1 matching over 9 bases. Germline CDR1 SQVTM, CDR2 ANQGSEA. V lost 4 bases to trimming and J lost 0 bases; unmatched junction nucleotides: 9. The CDR3 extends over 16 amino acids.

The CDR3 sequence: CASSRDDTGELFF. CDR3 coding DNA: TGTGCCAGCAGCCGGGATGACACCGGGGAGCTGTTTTTT. The rearrangement links TRBV11-3 to TRBJ2-2, with a tentative D call TRBD2 (5 bases). Germline CDR1 reads SGHNT; CDR2 reads YENEEA. The V end was cut by 5 bases, the J end by 3 bases, with 7 bases between. The length of the CDR3 is 13 residues.

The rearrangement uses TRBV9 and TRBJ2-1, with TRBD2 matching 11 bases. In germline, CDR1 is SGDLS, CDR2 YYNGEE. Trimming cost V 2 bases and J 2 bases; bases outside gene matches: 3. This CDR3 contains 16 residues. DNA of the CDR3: TGTGCCAGCAGCGTCCAGGGACTAGCGGCCTACAATGAGCAGTTCTTC. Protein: CASSVQGLAAYNEQFF.

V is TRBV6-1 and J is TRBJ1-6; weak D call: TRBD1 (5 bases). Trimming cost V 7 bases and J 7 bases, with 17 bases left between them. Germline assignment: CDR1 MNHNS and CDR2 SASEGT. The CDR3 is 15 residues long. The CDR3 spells CASNRAGGTNSPLHF. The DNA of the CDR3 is TGTGCCAGCAATCGGGCCGGCGGGACGAATTCACCCCTCCACTTT.

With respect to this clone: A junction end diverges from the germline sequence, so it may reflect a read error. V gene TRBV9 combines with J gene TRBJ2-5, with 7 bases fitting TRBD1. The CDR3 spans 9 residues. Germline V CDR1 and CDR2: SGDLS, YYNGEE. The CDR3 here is CASGDSPNF. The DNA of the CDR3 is TGTGCCAGCGGGGACAGCCCCAACTTC.

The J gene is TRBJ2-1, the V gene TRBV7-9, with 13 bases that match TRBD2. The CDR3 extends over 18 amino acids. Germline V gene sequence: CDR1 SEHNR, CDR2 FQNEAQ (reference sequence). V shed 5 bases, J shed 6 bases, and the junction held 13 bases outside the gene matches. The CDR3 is CASSNHMSGTSGTNEQFF. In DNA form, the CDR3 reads TGTGCCAGCAGCAATCATATGTCCGGGACTAGCGGGACCAATGAGCAGTTCTTC.

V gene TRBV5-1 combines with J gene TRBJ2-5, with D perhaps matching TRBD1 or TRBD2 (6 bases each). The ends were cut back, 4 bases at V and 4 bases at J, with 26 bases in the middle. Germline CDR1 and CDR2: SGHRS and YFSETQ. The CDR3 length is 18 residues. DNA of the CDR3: TGCGCCAGCAGCATGGGGGCTAGCGCCGGAGGTGGGGGAGAGACCCAGTACTTC. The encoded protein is CASSMGASAGGGGETQYF.

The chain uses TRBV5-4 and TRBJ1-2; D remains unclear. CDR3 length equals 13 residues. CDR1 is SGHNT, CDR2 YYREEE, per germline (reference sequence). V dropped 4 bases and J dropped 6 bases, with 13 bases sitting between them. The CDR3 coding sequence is TGTGCCAGCAGCCAGTGGCAGATAAATGGCTACACCTTC. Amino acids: CASSQWQINGYTF.

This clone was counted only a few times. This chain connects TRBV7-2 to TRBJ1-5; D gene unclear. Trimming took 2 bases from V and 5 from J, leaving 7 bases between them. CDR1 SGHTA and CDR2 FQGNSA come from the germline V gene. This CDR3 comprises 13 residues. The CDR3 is CASSLWRDQPQHF. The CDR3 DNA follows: TGTGCCAGCAGCTTATGGAGGGATCAGCCCCAGCATTTT.

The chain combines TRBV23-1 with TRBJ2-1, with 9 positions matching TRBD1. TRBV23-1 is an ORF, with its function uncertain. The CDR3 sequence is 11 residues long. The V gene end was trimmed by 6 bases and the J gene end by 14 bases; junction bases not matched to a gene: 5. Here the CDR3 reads CASSPTGGKFF. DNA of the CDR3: TGCGCCAGCAGCCCGACAGGGGGGAAGTTCTTC.

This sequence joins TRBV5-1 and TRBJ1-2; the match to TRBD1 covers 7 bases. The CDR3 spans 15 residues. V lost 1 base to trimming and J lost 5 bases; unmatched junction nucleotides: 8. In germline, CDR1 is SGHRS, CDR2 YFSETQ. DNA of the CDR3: TGCGCCAGCAGCTTGATGACAGGGAGTAGTTATGGCTACACCTTC. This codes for CASSLMTGSSYGYTF.

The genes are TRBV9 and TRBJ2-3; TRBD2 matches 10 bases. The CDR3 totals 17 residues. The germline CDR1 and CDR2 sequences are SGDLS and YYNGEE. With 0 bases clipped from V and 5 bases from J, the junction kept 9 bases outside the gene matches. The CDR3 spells CASSVAPSGGGGDTQYF. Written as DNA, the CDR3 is TGTGCCAGCAGCGTAGCTCCAAGCGGGGGGGGAGGAGATACGCAGTATTTT.

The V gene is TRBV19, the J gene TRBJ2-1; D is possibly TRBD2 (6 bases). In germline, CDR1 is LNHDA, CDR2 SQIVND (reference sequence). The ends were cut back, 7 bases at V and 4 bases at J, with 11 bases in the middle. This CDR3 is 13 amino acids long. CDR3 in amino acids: CASMGGSYNEQFF. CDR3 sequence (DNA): TGTGCCAGTATGGGAGGATCGTACAATGAGCAGTTCTTC.

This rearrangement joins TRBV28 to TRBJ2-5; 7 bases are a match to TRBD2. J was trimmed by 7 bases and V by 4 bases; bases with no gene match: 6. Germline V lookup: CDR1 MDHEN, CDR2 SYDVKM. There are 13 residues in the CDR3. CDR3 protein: CASSSSGTMTQYF. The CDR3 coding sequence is TGTGCCAGCAGTTCATCCGGGACTATGACCCAGTACTTC. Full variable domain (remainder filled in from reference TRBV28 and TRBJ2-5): DVKVTQSSRYLVKRTGEKVFLECVQDMDHENMFWYRQDPGLGLRLIYFSYDVKMKEKGDIPEGYSVSREKKERFSLILESASTNQTSMYLCASSSSGTMTQYFGPGTRLLVL.

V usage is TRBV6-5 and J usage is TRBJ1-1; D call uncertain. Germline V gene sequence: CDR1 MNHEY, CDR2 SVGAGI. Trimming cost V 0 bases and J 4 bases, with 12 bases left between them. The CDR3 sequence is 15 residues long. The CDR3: CASSYSGERSTEAFF. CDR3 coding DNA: TGTGCCAGCAGTTACTCCGGGGAAAGGAGCACTGAAGCTTTCTTT.

CDR3 in amino acids: CASSLTTGTTVTGELFF. The CDR3 DNA reads as TGTGCCAGCAGCTTAACTACCGGGACTACGGTCACCGGGGAGCTGTTTTTT. J is TRBJ2-2 and V is TRBV7-3, with 7 bases lining up with TRBD2. Germline-derived CDR1 and CDR2 are SGHTA and FQGTGA. The trim removed 0 bases at V and 4 bases at J, leaving 8 bases unmatched. The CDR3 runs 17 residues.

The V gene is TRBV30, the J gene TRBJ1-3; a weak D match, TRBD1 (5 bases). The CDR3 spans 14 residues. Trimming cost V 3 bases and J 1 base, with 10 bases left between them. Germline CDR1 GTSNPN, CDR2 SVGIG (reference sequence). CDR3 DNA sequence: TGTGCCTGGAGGGACACAGAATCTGGAAACACCATATATTTT. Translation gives CAWRDTESGNTIYF.

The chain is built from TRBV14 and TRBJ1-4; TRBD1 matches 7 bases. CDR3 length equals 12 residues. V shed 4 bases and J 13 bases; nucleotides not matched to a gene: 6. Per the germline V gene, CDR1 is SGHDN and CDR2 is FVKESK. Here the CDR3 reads CASSPEGDRLFF. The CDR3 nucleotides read TGTGCCAGCAGCCCGGAGGGGGACAGACTGTTTTTT.

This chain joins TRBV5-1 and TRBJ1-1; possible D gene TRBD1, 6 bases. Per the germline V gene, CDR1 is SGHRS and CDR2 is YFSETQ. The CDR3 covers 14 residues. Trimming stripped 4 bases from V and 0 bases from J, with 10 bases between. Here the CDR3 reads CASSMGQMNTEAFF. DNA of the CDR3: TGCGCCAGCAGCATGGGACAAATGAACACTGAAGCTTTCTTT.

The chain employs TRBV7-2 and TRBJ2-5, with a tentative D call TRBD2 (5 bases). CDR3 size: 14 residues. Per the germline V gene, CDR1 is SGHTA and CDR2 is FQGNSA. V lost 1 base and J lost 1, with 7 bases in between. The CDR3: CASSLGGIQETQYF. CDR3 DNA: TGTGCCAGCAGCTTAGGAGGGATCCAAGAGACCCAGTACTTC.